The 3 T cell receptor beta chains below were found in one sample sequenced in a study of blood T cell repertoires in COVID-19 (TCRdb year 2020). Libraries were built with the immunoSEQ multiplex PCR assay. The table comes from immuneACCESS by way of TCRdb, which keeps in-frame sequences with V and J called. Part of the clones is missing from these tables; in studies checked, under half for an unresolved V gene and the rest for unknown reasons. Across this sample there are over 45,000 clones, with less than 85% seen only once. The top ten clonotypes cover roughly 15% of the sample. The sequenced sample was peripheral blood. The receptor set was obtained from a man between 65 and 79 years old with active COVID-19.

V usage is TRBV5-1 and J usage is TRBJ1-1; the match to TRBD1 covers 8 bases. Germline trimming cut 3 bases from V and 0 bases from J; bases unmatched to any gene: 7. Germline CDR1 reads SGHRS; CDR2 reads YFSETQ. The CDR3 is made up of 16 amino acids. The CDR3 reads CASSSGTGSMNTEAFF. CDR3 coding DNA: TGCGCCAGCAGCTCCGGGACAGGTTCGATGAACACTGAAGCTTTCTTT.

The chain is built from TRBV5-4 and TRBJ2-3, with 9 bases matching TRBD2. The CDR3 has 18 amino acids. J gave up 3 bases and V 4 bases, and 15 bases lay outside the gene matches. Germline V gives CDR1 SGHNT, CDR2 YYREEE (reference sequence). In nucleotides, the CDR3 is TGTGCCAGCAGCCCAAGGGCTCTGGCGGGAGGGACGACAGATACGCAGTATTTT. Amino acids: CASSPRALAGGTTDTQYF.

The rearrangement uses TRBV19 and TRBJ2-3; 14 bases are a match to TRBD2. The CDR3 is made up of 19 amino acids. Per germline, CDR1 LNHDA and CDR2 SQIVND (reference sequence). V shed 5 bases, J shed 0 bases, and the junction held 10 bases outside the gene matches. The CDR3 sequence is CASSAPTSGREGSTDTQYF. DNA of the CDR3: TGTGCCAGTAGTGCCCCGACTAGCGGGAGGGAGGGGAGCACAGATACGCAGTATTTT.